This TCR beta chain was retrieved from a study of cytomegalovirus exposure and HLA in healthy donors. Whole-study findings and limits: The productive fraction for most TCR beta V segments was about 90% or about 30% in an earlier analysis.

Remarks on this clone: Its antigen is unidentified.

The PCR had 60 Vbeta and 13 Jbeta primers. Sequencing was performed with immunoSEQ multiplex PCR; in TCRdb, only in-frame clones are kept and a portion is missing. Of 90,000 or so clones in the sample, 55% to 75% were seen once. CDR3 length: 15 residues. The germline V gene has CDR1 MNHNS and CDR2 SASEGT. The V end lost 4 bases, the J end lost 3 bases, and 15 bases lay between the germline ends. This TCR was sampled from a man in his fifties or sixties in good health and CMV-seronegative. This rearrangement joins TRBV6-1 to TRBJ1-1; D unclear. Input material: PBMCs. The chain's CDR3 is CASSVRKDRDTEAFF. CDR3 coding DNA: TGTGCCAGCAGTGTCCGGAAAGACCGGGACACTGAAGCTTTCTTT.